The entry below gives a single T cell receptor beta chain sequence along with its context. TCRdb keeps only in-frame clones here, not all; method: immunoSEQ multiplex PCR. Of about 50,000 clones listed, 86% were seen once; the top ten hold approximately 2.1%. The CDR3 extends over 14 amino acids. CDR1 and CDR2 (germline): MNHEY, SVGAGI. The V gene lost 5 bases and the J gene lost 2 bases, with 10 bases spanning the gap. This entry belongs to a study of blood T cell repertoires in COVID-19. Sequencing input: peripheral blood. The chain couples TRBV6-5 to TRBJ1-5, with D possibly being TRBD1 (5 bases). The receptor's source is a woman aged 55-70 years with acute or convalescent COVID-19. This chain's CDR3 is CASSPWGGNQPQHF. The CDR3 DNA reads TGTGCCAGCAGTCCCTGGGGCGGCAATCAGCCCCAGCATTTT.